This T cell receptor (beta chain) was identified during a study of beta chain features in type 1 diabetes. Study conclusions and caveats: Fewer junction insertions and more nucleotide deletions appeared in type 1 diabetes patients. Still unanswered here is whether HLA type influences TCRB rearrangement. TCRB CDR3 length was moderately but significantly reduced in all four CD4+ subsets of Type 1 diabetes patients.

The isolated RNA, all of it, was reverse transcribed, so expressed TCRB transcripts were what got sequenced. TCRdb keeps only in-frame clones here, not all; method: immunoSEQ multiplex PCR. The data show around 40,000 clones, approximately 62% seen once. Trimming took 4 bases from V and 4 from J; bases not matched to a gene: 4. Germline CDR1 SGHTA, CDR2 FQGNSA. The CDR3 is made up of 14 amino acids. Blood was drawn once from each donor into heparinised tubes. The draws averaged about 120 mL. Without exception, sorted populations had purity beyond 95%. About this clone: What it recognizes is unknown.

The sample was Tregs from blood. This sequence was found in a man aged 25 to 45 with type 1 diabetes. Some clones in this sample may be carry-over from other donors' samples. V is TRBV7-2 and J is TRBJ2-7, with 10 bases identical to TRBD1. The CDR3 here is CASSSRTGGYEQYF. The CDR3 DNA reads TGTGCCAGCAGCTCGAGGACAGGGGGTTACGAGCAGTACTTC. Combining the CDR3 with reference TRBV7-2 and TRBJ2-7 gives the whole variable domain GAGVSQSPSNKVTEKGKDVELRCDPISGHTALYWYRQSLGQGLEFLIYFQGNSAPDKSGLPSDRFSAERTGGSVSTLTIQRTQQEDSAVYLCASSSRTGGYEQYFGPGTRLTVT.